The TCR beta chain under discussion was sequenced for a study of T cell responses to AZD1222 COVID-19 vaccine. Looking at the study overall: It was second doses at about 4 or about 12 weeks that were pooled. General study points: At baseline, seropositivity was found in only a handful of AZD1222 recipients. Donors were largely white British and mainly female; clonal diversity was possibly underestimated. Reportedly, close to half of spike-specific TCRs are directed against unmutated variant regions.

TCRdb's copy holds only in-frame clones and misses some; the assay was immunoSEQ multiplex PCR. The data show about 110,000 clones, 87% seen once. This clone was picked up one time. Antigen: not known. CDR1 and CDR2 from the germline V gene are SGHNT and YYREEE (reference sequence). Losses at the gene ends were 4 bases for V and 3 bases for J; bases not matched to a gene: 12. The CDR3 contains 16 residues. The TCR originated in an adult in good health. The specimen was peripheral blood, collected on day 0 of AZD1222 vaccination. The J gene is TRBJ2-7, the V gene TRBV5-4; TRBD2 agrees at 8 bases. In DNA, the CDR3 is TGTGCCAGCAGCGAAGAATTAGCGGGAAATAACTACGAGCAGTACTTC. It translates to CASSEELAGNNYEQYF.